The rows below give T cell receptor beta chains drawn from one sample of a study of cytomegalovirus exposure and HLA in healthy donors. The table came from immunoSEQ multiplex PCR; TCRdb's copy has only in-frame clones and leaves some out. Its table lists 95,000 to 150,000 clones. Sample: PBMCs. The source is a man aged 18-30 years in good health and CMV-seronegative. The CDR3 runs from the conserved cysteine through the conserved F or W. The order of the fields is J gene, D gene, V gene, CDR3 protein, CDR3 DNA. D genes are given only for firm matches.

j_call: TRBJ2-7
d_call: TRBD2
v_call: TRBV5-4
cdr3_aa: CASSLEWRGDSYEQYF
cdr3_nt: TGTGCCAGCAGCTTGGAGTGGCGGGGGGACTCCTACGAGCAGTACTTC

j_call: TRBJ1-2
d_call: TRBD1
v_call: TRBV6-5
cdr3_aa: CASSPGQGDGYTF
cdr3_nt: TGTGCCAGCAGTCCCGGACAGGGAGATGGCTACACCTTC

j_call: TRBJ1-5
d_call: NA
v_call: TRBV28
cdr3_aa: CASSLGQRSQPQHF
cdr3_nt: TGTGCCAGCAGTTTAGGACAGCGTAGTCAGCCCCAGCATTTT

j_call: TRBJ2-1
d_call: NA
v_call: TRBV27
cdr3_aa: CATISSYGGFKQFF
cdr3_nt: TGTGCCACCATTTCTAGTTACGGAGGCTTCAAGCAGTTCTTC

j_call: TRBJ1-1
d_call: NA
v_call: TRBV9
cdr3_aa: CASSGAQSMNTEAFF
cdr3_nt: TGTGCCAGCAGCGGAGCTCAATCAATGAACACTGAAGCTTTCTTT

j_call: TRBJ1-5
d_call: NA
v_call: TRBV19
cdr3_aa: CASSIRGFGNQPQHF
cdr3_nt: TGTGCCAGTAGTATTAGGGGCTTTGGCAATCAGCCCCAGCATTTT

j_call: TRBJ1-4
d_call: TRBD1
v_call: TRBV27
cdr3_aa: CASSPGQGRGDEKLFF
cdr3_nt: TGTGCCAGCTCCCCGGGACAGGGGAGGGGGGATGAAAAACTGTTTTTT

j_call: TRBJ2-1
d_call: TRBD2
v_call: TRBV27
cdr3_aa: CASSRTSGGIEQFF
cdr3_nt: TGTGCCAGCAGTAGGACTAGCGGGGGGATTGAGCAGTTCTTC

j_call: TRBJ2-6
d_call: NA
v_call: TRBV28
cdr3_aa: CASSFSLALGTAGANVLTF
cdr3_nt: TGTGCCAGCAGCTTTTCCCTAGCGTTGGGAACGGCTGGGGCCAACGTCCTGACTTTC

j_call: TRBJ2-3
d_call: NA
v_call: TRBV7-9
cdr3_aa: CASRSPQRDTQYF
cdr3_nt: TGTGCCAGCAGGTCCCCTCAGCGAGATACGCAGTATTTT

j_call: TRBJ2-4
d_call: NA
v_call: TRBV2
cdr3_aa: CASFDEATKNIQYF
cdr3_nt: TGTGCCAGCTTTGACGAGGCAACCAAAAACATTCAGTACTTC

j_call: TRBJ1-1
d_call: TRBD1
v_call: TRBV4-1
cdr3_aa: CASSGNRGRNTEAFF
cdr3_nt: TGCGCCAGCAGCGGTAACAGGGGGAGAAACACTGAAGCTTTCTTT

j_call: TRBJ2-6
d_call: NA
v_call: TRBV7-6
cdr3_aa: CASSLEGAGPLVLTF
cdr3_nt: TGTGCCAGCAGCTTAGAAGGGGCAGGACCACTCGTCCTGACTTTC

j_call: TRBJ2-7
d_call: NA
v_call: TRBV25-1
cdr3_aa: CASSGASYEQYF
cdr3_nt: TGTGCCAGCAGTGGGGCTTCCTACGAGCAGTACTTC

j_call: TRBJ2-4
d_call: NA
v_call: TRBV2
cdr3_aa: CASSVGRLTPNIQYF
cdr3_nt: TGTGCCAGCAGTGTCGGTCGACTCACACCAAACATTCAGTACTTC

j_call: TRBJ2-2
d_call: NA
v_call: TRBV9
cdr3_aa: CASSQGGLSTGELFF
cdr3_nt: TGTGCCAGCAGCCAAGGGGGACTAAGTACCGGGGAGCTGTTTTTT

j_call: TRBJ2-2
d_call: NA
v_call: TRBV7-7
cdr3_aa: CASRISEYTGELFF
cdr3_nt: TGTGCTTCCCGGATTAGCGAATACACCGGGGAGCTGTTTTTT

j_call: TRBJ2-1
d_call: TRBD1
v_call: TRBV9
cdr3_aa: CASSVATPGQGNNEQFF
cdr3_nt: TGTGCCAGCAGCGTAGCCACCCCGGGACAGGGTAACAATGAGCAGTTCTTC

j_call: TRBJ1-2
d_call: NA
v_call: TRBV7-9
cdr3_aa: CASSLFERQYLYGYTF
cdr3_nt: TGTGCCAGCAGCTTGTTCGAGAGACAGTACCTTTATGGCTACACCTTC

j_call: TRBJ2-2
d_call: TRBD1
v_call: TRBV5-1
cdr3_aa: CASSPRETGVPNTGELFF
cdr3_nt: TGCGCCAGCAGCCCTAGGGAAACAGGGGTCCCAAACACCGGGGAGCTGTTTTTT

j_call: TRBJ1-1
d_call: NA
v_call: TRBV5-1
cdr3_aa: CASSLGTEVGNTEAFF
cdr3_nt: TGCGCCAGCAGCTTGGGGACAGAGGTCGGGAACACTGAAGCTTTCTTT

j_call: TRBJ1-4
d_call: TRBD1
v_call: TRBV2
cdr3_aa: CASKPGQTNEKLFF
cdr3_nt: TGTGCCAGCAAACCGGGACAGACGAATGAAAAACTGTTTTTT

j_call: TRBJ1-2
d_call: NA
v_call: TRBV29-1
cdr3_aa: CSVAVLSTGDRGYTF
cdr3_nt: TGCAGCGTTGCGGTTCTGTCTACGGGGGATCGCGGCTACACCTTC

j_call: TRBJ2-3
d_call: TRBD2
v_call: TRBV4-1
cdr3_aa: CASSLRGSGSLADTQYF
cdr3_nt: TGCGCCAGCAGCCTGCGGGGCAGCGGGAGCCTCGCAGATACGCAGTATTTT

j_call: TRBJ1-2
d_call: NA
v_call: TRBV5-4
cdr3_aa: CASSFPGDSGGYGYTF
cdr3_nt: TGTGCCAGCAGCTTCCCCGGGGACTCGGGGGGCTATGGCTACACCTTC

j_call: TRBJ2-7
d_call: TRBD1
v_call: TRBV4-1
cdr3_aa: CASSQRDRGIGWNYEQYF
cdr3_nt: TGCGCCAGCAGCCAACGGGACAGGGGAATTGGTTGGAACTACGAGCAGTACTTC

j_call: TRBJ1-6
d_call: NA
v_call: TRBV6-6
cdr3_aa: CASGPNSPLHF
cdr3_nt: TGTGCCAGCGGCCCTAATTCACCCCTCCACTTT

j_call: TRBJ2-2
d_call: NA
v_call: TRBV9
cdr3_aa: CASSVGTPGELFF
cdr3_nt: TGTGCCAGCAGTGTCGGGACTCCCGGGGAGCTGTTTTTT

j_call: TRBJ1-4
d_call: TRBD1
v_call: TRBV4-1
cdr3_aa: CASSSRTFNRGRDEKLFF
cdr3_nt: TGCGCCAGCAGCTCCCGTACGTTCAACAGGGGGCGCGATGAAAAACTGTTTTTT

j_call: TRBJ1-1
d_call: NA
v_call: TRBV2
cdr3_aa: CASSVGQTEAFF
cdr3_nt: TGTGCCAGCAGTGTAGGACAGACCGAAGCTTTCTTT

j_call: TRBJ1-5
d_call: TRBD1
v_call: TRBV12-5
cdr3_aa: CASGLEPGGLWPQHF
cdr3_nt: TGTGCTAGTGGTTTGGAGCCAGGGGGCTTATGGCCCCAGCATTTT

j_call: TRBJ2-7
d_call: NA
v_call: TRBV11-2
cdr3_aa: CASSHSGGGIPTYEQYF
cdr3_nt: TGTGCCAGCAGCCACTCCGGAGGAGGGATACCCACCTACGAGCAGTACTTC

j_call: TRBJ2-7
d_call: TRBD2
v_call: TRBV4-1
cdr3_aa: CASSQDQASGRIFNEQYF
cdr3_nt: TGCGCCAGCAGCCAAGATCAGGCTAGCGGGAGGATTTTCAACGAGCAGTACTTC

j_call: TRBJ1-6
d_call: NA
v_call: TRBV6-5
cdr3_aa: CASSYSRQNSPLHF
cdr3_nt: TGTGCCAGCAGTTACTCGAGACAAAATTCACCCCTCCACTTT

j_call: TRBJ2-7
d_call: NA
v_call: TRBV5-6
cdr3_aa: CASSLYSTYEQYF
cdr3_nt: TGTGCCAGCAGCTTATATAGTACCTACGAGCAGTACTTC

j_call: TRBJ2-1
d_call: TRBD1
v_call: TRBV10-3
cdr3_aa: CAISGGTGSYNEQFF
cdr3_nt: TGTGCCATCAGTGGCGGGACAGGGTCCTACAATGAGCAGTTCTTC

j_call: TRBJ1-1
d_call: NA
v_call: TRBV5-1
cdr3_aa: CASSGAGGGSVGEAFF
cdr3_nt: TGCGCCAGCAGCGGCGCCGGCGGGGGGTCGGTCGGGGAAGCTTTCTTT

j_call: TRBJ1-6
d_call: TRBD1
v_call: TRBV11-2
cdr3_aa: CASSKRMRGQTYNSPLHF
cdr3_nt: TGTGCCAGCAGCAAACGGATGCGGGGACAGACCTATAATTCACCCCTCCACTTT

j_call: TRBJ1-6
d_call: TRBD1
v_call: TRBV7-6
cdr3_aa: CASSFELRTGESPLHF
cdr3_nt: TGTGCCAGCAGCTTTGAGCTACGGACAGGAGAATCACCCCTCCACTTT

j_call: TRBJ2-3
d_call: NA
v_call: TRBV6-5
cdr3_aa: CASSFGGPTDTQYF
cdr3_nt: TGTGCCAGCAGCTTTGGAGGGCCGACAGATACGCAGTATTTT

j_call: TRBJ2-2
d_call: TRBD1
v_call: TRBV2
cdr3_aa: CASRQGAAGELFF
cdr3_nt: TGTGCCAGCAGGCAGGGGGCGGCGGGGGAGCTGTTTTTT

j_call: TRBJ2-7
d_call: TRBD2
v_call: TRBV7-9
cdr3_aa: CASKREARYEQYF
cdr3_nt: TGTGCCAGCAAGCGGGAGGCCCGTTACGAGCAGTACTTC

j_call: TRBJ2-7
d_call: TRBD1
v_call: TRBV7-9
cdr3_aa: CASSTLGTGNYEQYF
cdr3_nt: TGTGCCAGCAGCACCCTCGGGACAGGGAACTACGAGCAGTACTTC

j_call: TRBJ1-4
d_call: NA
v_call: TRBV5-6
cdr3_aa: CASSLAVTMEKLFF
cdr3_nt: TGTGCCAGCAGCTTGGCGGTCACCATGGAAAAACTGTTTTTT

j_call: TRBJ2-7
d_call: TRBD2
v_call: TRBV7-6
cdr3_aa: CASSLGSKLAGFAEQYF
cdr3_nt: TGTGCCAGCAGCTTAGGATCTAAACTAGCGGGGTTCGCCGAGCAGTACTTC

j_call: TRBJ1-6
d_call: TRBD1
v_call: TRBV7-2
cdr3_aa: CASSSRQGATTPLHF
cdr3_nt: TGTGCCAGCAGCTCTAGACAGGGGGCGACGACACCCCTCCACTTT

j_call: TRBJ2-1
d_call: NA
v_call: TRBV5-1
cdr3_aa: CASGSAESSYNEQFF
cdr3_nt: TGCGCCAGCGGCTCCGCGGAGAGCTCCTACAATGAGCAGTTCTTC

j_call: TRBJ1-2
d_call: NA
v_call: TRBV6-5
cdr3_aa: CASSYRQGGGYTF
cdr3_nt: TGTGCCAGCAGTTACAGGCAGGGTGGAGGCTACACCTTC

j_call: TRBJ2-7
d_call: NA
v_call: TRBV25-1
cdr3_aa: CASSDTYEQYF
cdr3_nt: TGTGCCAGCAGTGATACCTACGAGCAGTACTTC

j_call: TRBJ1-2
d_call: TRBD1
v_call: TRBV15
cdr3_aa: CATSSKTGVSYGYTF
cdr3_nt: TGTGCCACCAGCAGCAAGACAGGGGTTAGCTATGGCTACACCTTC

j_call: TRBJ2-7
d_call: TRBD1
v_call: TRBV7-8
cdr3_aa: CASSLESSGTGYF
cdr3_nt: TGTGCCAGCAGCTTAGAAAGCTCCGGGACAGGGTACTTC

j_call: TRBJ1-2
d_call: NA
v_call: TRBV6-1
cdr3_aa: CASSQANYGYTF
cdr3_nt: TGTGCCAGCAGCCAGGCTAACTATGGCTACACCTTC

j_call: TRBJ2-2
d_call: NA
v_call: TRBV5-1
cdr3_aa: CASSFGGSDGELFF
cdr3_nt: TGCGCCAGCAGCTTTGGGGGGAGTGACGGGGAGCTGTTTTTT